The sequence of this TCR beta chain was determined in a study of cytomegalovirus exposure and HLA in healthy donors. Notes on the study in general: According to a later analysis, most TCR beta chains associated with CMV appeared HLA-restricted. A later analysis found TCR association rates differed by HLA locus, highest for DRB1 and lowest for HLA-C.

It was with 60 Vbeta and 13 Jbeta primers that the PCR ran. Some clones are missing from TCRdb's copy, which holds only in-frame ones; the method was immunoSEQ multiplex PCR. Of about 130,000 clones listed, 65% to 75% are singletons. Remarks on this clone: Antigen: not known.

The germline V gene encodes CDR1 SGHDN and CDR2 FVKESK. J lost 2 bases, V lost 4 bases, and 12 bases had no gene match. The CDR3 covers 17 residues. The chain has TRBV14 and TRBJ1-2; 8 bases fit TRBD1. Sequenced sample: PBMCs. The TCR comes from a man aged 35-49 years in good health and CMV-seropositive. CDR3 residues: CASSPPPGTGGNYGYTF. The CDR3, as DNA: TGTGCCAGCAGCCCGCCTCCCGGGACAGGCGGGAACTATGGCTACACCTTC.